This is a list of T cell receptor beta chains from one sample in a study of identical twins. TCRdb passed the 5' RACE reads through MiXCR, listing each CDR3 protein once. Of 500,000 or so distinct CDR3 sequences in the sample, 20% to 25% are singletons; the top ten hold around 0.9%. These data also featured in a second study, about T cells expressing NK-cell markers.

The sequenced sample consisted of CD4+ T cells sorted from blood. These receptors all come from a young woman in good health. The CDR3 runs from the conserved cysteine through the conserved F or W.

j_call v_call cdr3_aa
TRBJ1-1 TRBV6-1 CASRQGRPAEAFF
TRBJ1-1 TRBV30 CAWNRGALETEAFF
TRBJ2-3 TRBV12-3/TRBV12-4 CASSRRLLSTDTQYF
TRBJ1-1 TRBV7-2 CASSFDRVGPNTEAFF
TRBJ2-1 TRBV11-2 CASSLDPVGGYNEQSF
TRBJ2-7 TRBV3-1 CASSWAGAQGSYEQYF
TRBJ2-7 TRBV5-1 CASSAGQLYEQYF
TRBJ2-2 TRBV2 CASLARGQTGELFF
TRBJ2-5 TRBV3-1 CASGTTGVSETQYF
TRBJ2-1 TRBV6-1 CASSTLGLAGNNEQFF
TRBJ2-1 TRBV13 CASSPGERHDEQFF
TRBJ2-3 TRBV10-3 CAISESLESTDTQYF
TRBJ2-3 TRBV6-5 CASSSRPLPDTQYF
TRBJ1-1 TRBV12-3/TRBV12-4 CASRAIGTEAFF
TRBJ1-3 TRBV20-1 CSATGGSGNTIYF
TRBJ2-1 TRBV7-3 CASSLGGQTSNEQFF